This T cell receptor (beta chain) was sequenced for a study of T cell repertoires in cytomegalovirus infection. Findings and caveats of the study: Identification of carriers of CMV plus the relevant HLA was achieved through cumulative public TCR beta family frequency.

In its sample, this clonotype was seen a few times. Its antigen is as yet unknown. One end of the junction varies from germline; a read error may be responsible. CDR1 and CDR2 (germline): LNHDA, SQIVND (reference sequence). CDR3 length equals 11 residues. TCRdb itself ran the reads through MiXCR, one entry per CDR3 protein. This sample has more than 250,000 distinct CDR3 sequences; around 15% occur once, and the top ten carry 7.5% to 10%. The TCR originated in a human donor in good health (CMV status not recorded). Some clones in this sample may be carry-over from other donors' samples. Sample: PBMCs. This sequence joins TRBV19 and TRBJ2-1; D gene uncertain. As DNA, the CDR3 is TGTGCCAGCTGCGAGATGGATGAGCAGTTGTTC. This gives the protein CASCEMDEQLF.